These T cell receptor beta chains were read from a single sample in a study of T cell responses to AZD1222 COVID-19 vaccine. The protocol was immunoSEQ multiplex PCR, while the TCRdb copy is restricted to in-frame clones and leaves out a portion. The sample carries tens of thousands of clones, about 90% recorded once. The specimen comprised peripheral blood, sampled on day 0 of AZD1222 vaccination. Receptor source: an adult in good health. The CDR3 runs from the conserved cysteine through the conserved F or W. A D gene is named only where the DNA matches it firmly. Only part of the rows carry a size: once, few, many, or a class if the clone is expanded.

CDR3 DNA: TGTGCCAGCAGCCAGACTAGCGAGAGCACAGATACGCAGTATTTT
CDR3 protein: CASSQTSESTDTQYF
D gene: TRBD2
J gene: TRBJ2-3
V gene: TRBV7-9
clone size: -

CDR3 DNA: TGTGCCAGCAGCTCCGGGCAGAACACTGAAGCTTTCTTT
CDR3 protein: CASSSGQNTEAFF
D gene: -
J gene: TRBJ1-1
V gene: TRBV11-2
clone size: -

CDR3 DNA: TGTGCCAGCTCACCGGGGCCGAACACTGAAGCTTTCTTT
CDR3 protein: CASSPGPNTEAFF
D gene: -
J gene: TRBJ1-1
V gene: TRBV18
clone size: -

CDR3 DNA: TGTGCCAGCAGCCAAGAGCTGAGTCTTGGCTACACCTTC
CDR3 protein: CASSQELSLGYTF
D gene: -
J gene: TRBJ1-2
V gene: TRBV4-2
clone size: -

CDR3 DNA: TGTGCCATCAGTGATACAGCGGGAGGGTCCTACAATGAGCAGTTCTTC
CDR3 protein: CAISDTAGGSYNEQFF
D gene: TRBD2
J gene: TRBJ2-1
V gene: TRBV10-3
clone size: once

CDR3 DNA: TGTGCCAGCAGCTTACAGGGGAACACTGAAGCTTTCTTT
CDR3 protein: CASSLQGNTEAFF
D gene: -
J gene: TRBJ1-1
V gene: TRBV7-9
clone size: -

CDR3 DNA: TGTGCCAGCAGCCCCTGGCCGGGAGTAGAGACCCAGTACTTC
CDR3 protein: CASSPWPGVETQYF
D gene: -
J gene: TRBJ2-5
V gene: TRBV7-9
clone size: -

CDR3 DNA: TGCGCCAGCAGCCAAGATCTTAGCTCCTACAATGAGCAGTTCTTC
CDR3 protein: CASSQDLSSYNEQFF
D gene: -
J gene: TRBJ2-1
V gene: TRBV4-3
clone size: -

CDR3 DNA: TGTGCCTGGAGTGCCGGGAGCCTTGGTCAGCCCCAGCATTTT
CDR3 protein: CAWSAGSLGQPQHF
D gene: -
J gene: TRBJ1-5
V gene: TRBV30
clone size: -

CDR3 DNA: TGTGCCACTCACGGGACTAGCGGGAGATCTTACAATGAGCAGTTCTTC
CDR3 protein: CATHGTSGRSYNEQFF
D gene: TRBD2
J gene: TRBJ2-1
V gene: TRBV28
clone size: -

CDR3 DNA: TGTGCCAGTAGCGGGAGGGTAGTCGGGGAGCTGTTTTTT
CDR3 protein: CASSGRVVGELFF
D gene: TRBD2
J gene: TRBJ2-2
V gene: TRBV19
clone size: -

CDR3 DNA: TGTGCCAGCAGTCAGGACAGGTTTGGCTACACCTTC
CDR3 protein: CASSQDRFGYTF
D gene: TRBD1
J gene: TRBJ1-2
V gene: TRBV6-5
clone size: -

CDR3 DNA: TGCGCCAGCAGCCAAGAACGGGGGACCGACTATGGCTACACCTTC
CDR3 protein: CASSQERGTDYGYTF
D gene: -
J gene: TRBJ1-2
V gene: TRBV4-1
clone size: -

CDR3 DNA: TGTGCCAGCAGTTTAATCCCCGTCTCTGGAAACACCATATATTTT
CDR3 protein: CASSLIPVSGNTIYF
D gene: -
J gene: TRBJ1-3
V gene: TRBV28
clone size: -

CDR3 DNA: TGTGCCAGCAGCAGGACTAGCGTTGAGACCCAGTACTTC
CDR3 protein: CASSRTSVETQYF
D gene: TRBD2
J gene: TRBJ2-5
V gene: TRBV5-5
clone size: -

CDR3 DNA: TGTGCCAGCAGTGATACTAGGGCCAATGAGCAGTTCTTC
CDR3 protein: CASSDTRANEQFF
D gene: -
J gene: TRBJ2-1
V gene: TRBV6-1
clone size: -

CDR3 DNA: TGTGCCAGCAGCGTAGATACAGTCAGGAACACTGAAGCTTTCTTT
CDR3 protein: CASSVDTVRNTEAFF
D gene: -
J gene: TRBJ1-1
V gene: TRBV9
clone size: -

CDR3 DNA: TGTGCCAGCAGCCTCGTCCCCCCGACTAGCGGGTTTCCCTACGAGCAGTACTTC
CDR3 protein: CASSLVPPTSGFPYEQYF
D gene: TRBD2
J gene: TRBJ2-7
V gene: TRBV7-2
clone size: -

CDR3 DNA: TGTGCCAGCAGCTTAGACCCCAATGAGCAGTTCTTC
CDR3 protein: CASSLDPNEQFF
D gene: -
J gene: TRBJ2-1
V gene: TRBV7-9
clone size: -

CDR3 DNA: TGTGCCAGCAGCTTAGCGCTTAACACCGGGGAGCTGTTTTTT
CDR3 protein: CASSLALNTGELFF
D gene: -
J gene: TRBJ2-2
V gene: TRBV7-8
clone size: -

CDR3 DNA: TGTGCCAGCAGCGCTACGGACAGACCCTACGAGCAGTACTTC
CDR3 protein: CASSATDRPYEQYF
D gene: -
J gene: TRBJ2-7
V gene: TRBV9
clone size: -

CDR3 DNA: TGTGCCAGTAGTTCCCGAGGGGGGACTAGGGTTGGGGCCAACGTCCTGACTTTC
CDR3 protein: CASSSRGGTRVGANVLTF
D gene: TRBD2
J gene: TRBJ2-6
V gene: TRBV19
clone size: once

CDR3 DNA: TGTGCCAGCAGTCTTCACCTCACTGAAGCTTTCTTT
CDR3 protein: CASSLHLTEAFF
D gene: -
J gene: TRBJ1-1
V gene: TRBV28
clone size: -

CDR3 DNA: TGTGCCAGCAGCCTGGGGGGGGTAGAGTCCTACGAGCAGTACTTC
CDR3 protein: CASSLGGVESYEQYF
D gene: TRBD2
J gene: TRBJ2-7
V gene: TRBV7-2
clone size: -

CDR3 DNA: TGCGCCAGCAGCCAAGAGTTGACAGGGGATGAGCAGTTCTTC
CDR3 protein: CASSQELTGDEQFF
D gene: TRBD1
J gene: TRBJ2-1
V gene: TRBV4-3
clone size: -

CDR3 DNA: TGTGCCAGCAGCGTAGCCGGAGATACGCAGTATTTT
CDR3 protein: CASSVAGDTQYF
D gene: -
J gene: TRBJ2-3
V gene: TRBV9
clone size: -

CDR3 DNA: TGTGCCAGCAGTATCAGACAGGGCTCCTACGAGCAGTACTTC
CDR3 protein: CASSIRQGSYEQYF
D gene: TRBD1
J gene: TRBJ2-7
V gene: TRBV28
clone size: -

CDR3 DNA: TGTGCCAGCAGTTCGTTGTGGCGGGAGGCCGGTGAGCAGTTCTTC
CDR3 protein: CASSSLWREAGEQFF
D gene: TRBD2
J gene: TRBJ2-1
V gene: TRBV27
clone size: -